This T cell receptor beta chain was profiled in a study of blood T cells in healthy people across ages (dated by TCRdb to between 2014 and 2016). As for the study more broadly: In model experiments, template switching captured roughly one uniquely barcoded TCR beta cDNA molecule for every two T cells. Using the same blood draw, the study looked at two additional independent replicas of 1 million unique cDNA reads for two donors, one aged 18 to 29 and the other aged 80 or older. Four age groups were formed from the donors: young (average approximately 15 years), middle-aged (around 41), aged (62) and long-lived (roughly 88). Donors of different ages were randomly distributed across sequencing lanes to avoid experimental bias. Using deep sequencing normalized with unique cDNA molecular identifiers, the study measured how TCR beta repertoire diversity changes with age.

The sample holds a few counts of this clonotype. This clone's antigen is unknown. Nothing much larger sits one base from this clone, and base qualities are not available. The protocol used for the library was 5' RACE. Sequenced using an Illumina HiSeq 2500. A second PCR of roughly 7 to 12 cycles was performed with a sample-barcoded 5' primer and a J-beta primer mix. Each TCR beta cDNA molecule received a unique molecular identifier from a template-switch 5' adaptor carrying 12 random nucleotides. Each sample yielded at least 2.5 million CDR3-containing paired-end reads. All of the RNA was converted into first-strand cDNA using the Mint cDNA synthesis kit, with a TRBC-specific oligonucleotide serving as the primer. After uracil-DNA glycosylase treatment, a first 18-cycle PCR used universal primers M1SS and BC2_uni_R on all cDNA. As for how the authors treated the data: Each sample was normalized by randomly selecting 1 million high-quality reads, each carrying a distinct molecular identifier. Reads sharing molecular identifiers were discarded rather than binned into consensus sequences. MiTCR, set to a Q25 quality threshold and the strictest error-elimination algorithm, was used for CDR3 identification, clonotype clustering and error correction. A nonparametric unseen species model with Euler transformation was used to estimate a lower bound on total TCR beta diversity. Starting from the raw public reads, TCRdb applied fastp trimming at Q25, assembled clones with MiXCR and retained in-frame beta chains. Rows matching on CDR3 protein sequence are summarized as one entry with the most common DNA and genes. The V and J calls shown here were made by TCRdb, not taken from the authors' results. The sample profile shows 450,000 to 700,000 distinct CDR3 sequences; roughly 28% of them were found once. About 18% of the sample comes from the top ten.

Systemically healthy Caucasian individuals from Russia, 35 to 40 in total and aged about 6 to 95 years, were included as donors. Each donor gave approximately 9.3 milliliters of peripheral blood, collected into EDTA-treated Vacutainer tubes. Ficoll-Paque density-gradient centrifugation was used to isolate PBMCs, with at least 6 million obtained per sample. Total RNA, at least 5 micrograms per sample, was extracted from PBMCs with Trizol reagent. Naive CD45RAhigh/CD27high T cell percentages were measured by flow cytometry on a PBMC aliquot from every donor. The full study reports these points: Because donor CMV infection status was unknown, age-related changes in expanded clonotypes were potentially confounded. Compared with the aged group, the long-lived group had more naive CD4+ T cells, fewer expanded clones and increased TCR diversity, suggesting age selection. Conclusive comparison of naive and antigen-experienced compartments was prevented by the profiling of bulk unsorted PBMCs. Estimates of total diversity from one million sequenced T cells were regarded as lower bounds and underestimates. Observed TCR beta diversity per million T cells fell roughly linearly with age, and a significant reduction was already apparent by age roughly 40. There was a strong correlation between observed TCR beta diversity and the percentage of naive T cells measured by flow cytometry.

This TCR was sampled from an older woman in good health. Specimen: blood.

DNA sequence: TGCGCCAGCAGCGCCGGAGGGGGACTCAGCGGGGATACGCAGTATTTT. Its product reads: CASSAGGGLSGDTQYF. Here the chain combines TRBV5-1 and TRBJ2-3; the D gene is possibly TRBD1 or TRBD2, each agreeing over 6 bases. V gives up 4 bases and J gives up 6 bases, and the segment between their germline ends measures 21 bases. The CDR3 goes from the cysteine to the phenylalanine over 16 residues. Only CDR3 DNA remains: 48 bases, in frame from the first base. The germline V gene supplies CDR1 SGHRS and CDR2 YFSETQ.